This T cell receptor beta chain emerged from a study of blood T cell repertoires in COVID-19. The length of the CDR3 is 14 residues. V lost 8 bases to trimming and J lost 4 bases; unmatched junction nucleotides: 6. Germline CDR1 reads SGHRS; CDR2 reads YFSETQ. Original processing methods: By means of reference gene primer amplification, nucleated cell counts were estimated. Assay: immunoSEQ multiplex PCR; the TCRdb copy retains only in-frame clones and omits some. V and J calls plus clone size are reproduced from that table; the DNA served to infer D and trimming. The sample holds 250,000 to 300,000 clones, less than 90% seen once.

The sequence came from a man in his fifties or sixties who had recovered from COVID-19. The chain has TRBV5-1 and TRBJ2-2; 9 positions agree with TRBD1. Specimen: peripheral blood. CDR3 sequence reads: CASGTGRGTGELFF. The CDR3 region has the DNA TGCGCCAGTGGGACAGGGCGAGGCACCGGGGAGCTGTTTTTT.